Detailed here is one TCR beta chain. Its antigen is currently unknown. This sample stems from a study of long-term antiretroviral therapy in people with HIV. Notes on the study in general: ART adherence, viral resistance and therapy changes went undocumented. The range of CDR3 lengths in HIV repertoires proved narrower than that found in controls.

Each HIV-infected participant was given treatment in the United States. CDR1 and CDR2 (germline): GTSNPN, SVGIG (reference sequence). Between the trimmed V and J ends, which lost 8 bases and 0 bases, there was a span of 13 bases. This CDR3 region has 13 residues. Survey-level immunoSEQ v3.0 assays were run. TCRdb's copy holds only in-frame clones and misses some; the assay was immunoSEQ multiplex PCR. The data contain about 17,000 clones, 60% to 80% of them singletons. This sequence originates from a woman in her 40s with HIV. Source: unsorted PBMCs, taken 2.3 years after starting antiretroviral therapy. The chain links TRBV30 to TRBJ1-1, with D hard to call. Written as DNA, the CDR3 is TGTGCCGGCGGGATCTCGATGAACACTGAAGCTTTCTTT. Translated: CAGGISMNTEAFF.